These T cell receptor beta chains were read from a single sample in a study of siplizumab effects on memory and regulatory T cells. TCRdb keeps only in-frame clones here, not all; method: immunoSEQ multiplex PCR. The sample holds roughly 56,000 clones, 93% seen once. Specimen: CD8+ T cells sorted from blood. All receptors come from a human donor in good health. CDR3s include the opening cysteine and the closing phenylalanine or tryptophan. D genes are given only for firm matches. Only some rows state a clone size, as once, few, many or a class for expanded clones.

TGTGCCAGCAGCCAGGAGATCTCCTACGAGCAGTACTTC | CASSQEISYEQYF | TRBV7-3 | . | . | TRBJ2-7
TGCAGCGTGGGGGACAATGAAGCTTTCTTT | CSVGDNEAFF | TRBV29-1 | . | . | TRBJ1-1
TGTGCCAGCAGTTTATTATCCATTGGGGATAGCTCCTACAATGAGCAGTTCTTC | CASSLLSIGDSSYNEQFF | TRBV28 | . | . | TRBJ2-1
TGTGCCAGCAGCCAAAACACCGGGGAGCTGTTTTTT | CASSQNTGELFF | TRBV9 | . | . | TRBJ2-2
TGTGCCATCCGGGGGGGAATGGAAGCTTTCTTT | CAIRGGMEAFF | TRBV10-3 | . | . | TRBJ1-1
TGCGCCAGCAGCCTCGGGGGGACTAATGAAAAACTGTTTTTT | CASSLGGTNEKLFF | TRBV5-1 | . | . | TRBJ1-4
TGTGCCAGCAGCCCCGCAGACGCCGCTGAAGCTTTCTTT | CASSPADAAEAFF | TRBV13 | . | . | TRBJ1-1
TGTGCCAGCAGTTCAATACGCCCCGACGGGACAGGGGGCCACTCCTACGAGCAGTACTTC | CASSSIRPDGTGGHSYEQYF | TRBV28 | . | TRBD1 | TRBJ2-7
TGTGCCAGCAGCCCCGCCGGGGAGGGAAACACCATATATTTT | CASSPAGEGNTIYF | TRBV9 | . | . | TRBJ1-3
TGTGCCAGCAGCACCCGGGACAGGGGGCCAGATACGCAGTATTTT | CASSTRDRGPDTQYF | TRBV13 | . | TRBD1 | TRBJ2-3
TGTGCCAGCAGCCAAGAAGGCAGGGATAATGAGCAGTTCTTC | CASSQEGRDNEQFF | TRBV4-2 | . | . | TRBJ2-1
TGTGCCAGCAGCTTTTACGCGTCACCGGGGTACGAGCAGTACTTC | CASSFYASPGYEQYF | TRBV7-2 | once | . | TRBJ2-7
TGTGCCAGCAGTTACGTTAGCGGGAGCGACGAGCAGTTCTTC | CASSYVSGSDEQFF | TRBV6-5 | once | TRBD2 | TRBJ2-1
TGTGCCAGCAGTTCCTCGGGCACTGAAGCTTTCTTT | CASSSSGTEAFF | TRBV28 | . | . | TRBJ1-1
TGTGCCAGCAGCGAGAAAGACAATGAGCAGTTCTTC | CASSEKDNEQFF | TRBV9 | . | . | TRBJ2-1
TGTGCCAGCAGTTTACATCCGGGACAGGGGATTGAAAAACTGTTTTTT | CASSLHPGQGIEKLFF | TRBV27 | . | TRBD1 | TRBJ1-4
TGTGCCAGTAGTATAGTGCGACAAAGCAATCAGCCCCAGCATTTT | CASSIVRQSNQPQHF | TRBV19 | . | . | TRBJ1-5
TGCAGCCCAACTAGGTGGGAGACCCAGTACTTC | CSPTRWETQYF | TRBV29-1 | once | . | TRBJ2-5
TGTGCCAGCAGCCAAGTCGAGGTTTCCTACAATGAGCAGTTCTTC | CASSQVEVSYNEQFF | TRBV4-2 | . | . | TRBJ2-1
TGTGCCAGCAGTGGTATTGGGACTAGCGGGGGGAATGAGCAGTTCTTC | CASSGIGTSGGNEQFF | TRBV2 | . | TRBD2 | TRBJ2-1
TGCGCCAGCAGCCCCGGGAGGGATAACTATGGCTACACCTTC | CASSPGRDNYGYTF | TRBV4-3 | . | . | TRBJ1-2
TGTGCCAGCAGTTACGGAGAAGATACGCAGTATTTT | CASSYGEDTQYF | TRBV6-6 | . | . | TRBJ2-3
TGTGCCAGCAGTGAGTCTGCAGGGGGGGTGGACACCGGGGAGCTGTTTTTT | CASSESAGGVDTGELFF | TRBV2 | . | . | TRBJ2-2
TGTGCCAGCAGCTTAGAAAGGACAGCCAAAAACATTCAGTACTTC | CASSLERTAKNIQYF | TRBV13 | . | . | TRBJ2-4
TGTGCCAGCAGTGAACAGCGGGAGGAGTCCTACAATGAGCAGTTCTTC | CASSEQREESYNEQFF | TRBV6-1 | . | TRBD2 | TRBJ2-1
TGTGCCAGTGGGGCTAGCGGACACTACGAGCAGTACTTC | CASGASGHYEQYF | TRBV27 | . | TRBD2 | TRBJ2-7
TGTGCCAGCAGCTTACTCCGCCATAGCTCCTACAATGAGCAGTTCTTC | CASSLLRHSSYNEQFF | TRBV7-9 | . | . | TRBJ2-1
TGCAGCTTATACCGGACGGAAGCTTTCTTT | CSLYRTEAFF | TRBV20-1 | . | . | TRBJ1-1
TGTGCCACCAGCAGAGCCCGCATAGGGGGAGAGACCCAGTACTTC | CATSRARIGGETQYF | TRBV15 | . | . | TRBJ2-5
TGTGCCAGCAGTGACGTAGCGGGAATCCCTCTGTATTTT | CASSDVAGIPLYF | TRBV6-4 | . | TRBD2 | TRBJ2-3
TGCGCCAGCAGCCAGGCCTTCGGAGCGGGGCTTAACACAGATACGCAGTATTTT | CASSQAFGAGLNTDTQYF | TRBV4-1 | . | TRBD2 | TRBJ2-3
TGCAGCGTTCATGAGAGTCTGGGACGCGGCTACACCTTC | CSVHESLGRGYTF | TRBV29-1 | . | . | TRBJ1-2
TGTGCCAGTAGTATAGCTGCCCAGGGCTTAACTTTCTTT | CASSIAAQGLTFF | TRBV19 | . | . | TRBJ1-1
TGCGCCAGCAGCGAAGACGGACAGTACACTGAAGCTTTCTTT | CASSEDGQYTEAFF | TRBV5-1 | few | . | TRBJ1-1
TGTGCCAGCAGTGCGACTAGCTCCCGTATGAGGCAGTATTTT | CASSATSSRMRQYF | TRBV2 | . | TRBD2 | TRBJ2-3
TGTGCCAGCAGTTTACCCCCGCCGGTGAACACTGAAGCTTTCTTT | CASSLPPPVNTEAFF | TRBV28 | . | . | TRBJ1-1
TGTGCCAGCAGTTTATCGAGGGAGTACGAGCAGTACTTC | CASSLSREYEQYF | TRBV27 | once | . | TRBJ2-7
TGTGCCAGCAGCTTTCGGACGGGGGATACGCAGTATTTT | CASSFRTGDTQYF | TRBV7-8 | . | . | TRBJ2-3
TGTGCCAGCAGTTCGGAGGTCTCCTCCTACAATGAGCAGTTCTTC | CASSSEVSSYNEQFF | TRBV27 | . | . | TRBJ2-1
TGCGCCAGCAGTGAAGACGACACAGATACGCAGTATTTT | CASSEDDTDTQYF | TRBV10-1 | . | . | TRBJ2-3
TGCGCCAGCAGCCAAGAAGTAGTGGGGGCAGGGTTTTACGAGCAGTACTTC | CASSQEVVGAGFYEQYF | TRBV4-3 | . | . | TRBJ2-7
TGTGCCTGGAATCCCGGGGGGGGTGGGCAGCCCCAGCATTTT | CAWNPGGGGQPQHF | TRBV30 | . | . | TRBJ1-5
TGTGCCAGCAGCTCCCCCGGGCCTTACAACGAGCAGTACTTC | CASSSPGPYNEQYF | TRBV7-9 | . | . | TRBJ2-7
TGTGCCAGCAGTGACTCGAGGATAGGGAACACCGGGGAGCTGTTTTTT | CASSDSRIGNTGELFF | TRBV6-4 | . | . | TRBJ2-2
TGTGCCAGCCGAAATCCATCTAGCGAGTTCTACAATGAGCAGTTCTTC | CASRNPSSEFYNEQFF | TRBV27 | . | . | TRBJ2-1
TGTGCCAGCAGTGACGGAACTAGCGGGGACTACGAGCAGTACTTC | CASSDGTSGDYEQYF | TRBV6-1 | . | TRBD2 | TRBJ2-7
TGTGCCAGCAGTTACACAAAGATGAACACTGAAGCTTTCTTT | CASSYTKMNTEAFF | TRBV6-6 | . | . | TRBJ1-1
TGCAGCGTTGAAGGGGACGGAACTGAAGCTTTCTTT | CSVEGDGTEAFF | TRBV29-1 | . | . | TRBJ1-1
TGTGCCAGCAGTTCCGGGTCACAGACCCAGTACTTC | CASSSGSQTQYF | TRBV6-5 | . | . | TRBJ2-5
TGTGCCAGCAGCTCCGGACAGGGGGGCACTGAGCAGTTCTTC | CASSSGQGGTEQFF | TRBV28 | . | TRBD1 | TRBJ2-1
TGTGCCAGCAGCTTGGCCTACAATGAGCAGTTCTTC | CASSLAYNEQFF | TRBV7-9 | . | . | TRBJ2-1
TGTGCCAGCAGTGAGGGTGACTCCTACGAGCAGTACTTC | CASSEGDSYEQYF | TRBV6-6 | . | . | TRBJ2-7
TGTGCCTGGAGTCCCGGACAGGGGACCTACGAGCAGTACTTC | CAWSPGQGTYEQYF | TRBV30 | . | TRBD1 | TRBJ2-7
TGTGCCAGCAGCTTACAGCTATACGAGCAGTACTTC | CASSLQLYEQYF | TRBV7-9 | . | . | TRBJ2-7
TGTGCCAGCAGCCCTCGAGGGACAGGGCAGTACTTC | CASSPRGTGQYF | TRBV11-2 | . | TRBD1 | TRBJ2-7